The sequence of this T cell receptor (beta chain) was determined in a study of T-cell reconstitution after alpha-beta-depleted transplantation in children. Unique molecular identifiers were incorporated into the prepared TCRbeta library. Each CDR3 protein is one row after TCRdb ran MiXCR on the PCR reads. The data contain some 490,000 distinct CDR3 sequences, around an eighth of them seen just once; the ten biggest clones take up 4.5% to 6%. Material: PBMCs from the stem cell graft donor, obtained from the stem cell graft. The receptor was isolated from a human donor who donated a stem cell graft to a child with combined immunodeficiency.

CDR3 nucleotides: TGCAGCGTTGACCTAGCGGGGGTCCAAGAGACCCAGTACTTC. The encoded protein is CSVDLAGVQETQYF. The gene calls are TRBV29-1 and TRBJ2-5; 10 bases map to TRBD2. CDR1 is SQVTM, CDR2 ANQGSEA, per germline. CDR3 length equals 14 residues. V gave up 3 bases and J gave up 1 base; unmatched junction bases: 2. Together with reference TRBV29-1 and TRBJ2-5, the CDR3 gives the full variable domain: SAVISQKPSRDICQRGTSLTIQCQVDSQVTMMFWYRQQPGQSLTLIATANQGSEATYESGFVIDKFPISRPNLTFSTLTVSNMSPEDSSIYLCSVDLAGVQETQYFGPGTRLLVL.